One and the same sample provided the 26 T cell receptor beta chains below, sequenced in a study of immune cell composition in non-small cell lung cancer. Sequencing was performed with immunoSEQ multiplex PCR; in TCRdb, only in-frame clones are kept and a portion is missing. The sample gives some 1,100 clones, 55% to 75% of which show up once; roughly 15% is in the top ten. The normal lung sample lay at least 3 cm, and maximally far, from the tumour. Material: non-adjacent lung tissue. All receptors come from a human donor with non-small cell lung cancer.

J is TRBJ1-6 and V is TRBV6-1, with D hard to call. V was pared by 8 bases and J by 2 bases, with 10 bases between. CDR1 and CDR2 from the germline V gene are MNHNS and SASEGT. The CDR3 contains 14 residues. Here the CDR3 reads CASAAGPYNSPLHF. The CDR3 coding sequence is TGTGCCAGCGCCGCGGGTCCCTATAATTCACCCCTCCACTTT.

This clone was seen a single time. The gene calls are TRBV25-1 and TRBJ2-2, with TRBD1 matching over 8 bases. J gave up 5 bases and V 1 base, and 6 bases lay outside the gene matches. This CDR3 is built from 16 residues. Germline lookup yields CDR1 MGHDK and CDR2 SYGVNS. CDR3 sequence (DNA): TGTGCCAGCAGTGAATCCACCAGGGGGCGAACCGGGGAGCTGTTTTTT. This encodes CASSESTRGRTGELFF.

The chain uses TRBV7-9 and TRBJ1-4; D ambiguous. Trimming pared 2 bases from V and 7 bases from J, leaving 11 bases between. Germline CDR1 SEHNR, CDR2 FQNEAQ (reference sequence). CDR3 length: 14 residues. CDR3 sequence reads: CASSLMGSSEKLFF. The CDR3 nucleotides are TGTGCCAGCAGCTTAATGGGGAGTAGTGAAAAACTGTTTTTT.

This clone has more than one count but fewer than ten. J is TRBJ2-1 and V is TRBV4-3; D gene ambiguous. Germline CDR1 and CDR2: LGHNA and YSLEER. CDR3 size: 14 residues. V gave up 0 bases and J gave up 7 bases, with 10 bases separating them. The CDR3 DNA sequence: TGCGCCAGCAGCCAAGAGGTCCGGGTAAATGAGCAGTTCTTC. Residues: CASSQEVRVNEQFF.

The rearrangement joins TRBV6-5 to TRBJ2-1, with TRBD2 matching over 16 bases. Trimming removed 4 bases from V and 14 bases from J; junction bases left unmatched: 5. Germline V CDR1 and CDR2: MNHEY, SVGAGI. This CDR3 spans 14 amino acids. The CDR3 nucleotides read TGTGCCAGCAGTTTGGGACTAGCGGGGGGGTTTGAGTTCTTC. Its translation is CASSLGLAGGFEFF.

The chain employs TRBV10-3 and TRBJ1-5, with no clear D. Between the trimmed V and J ends, which lost 4 bases and 4 bases, there was a span of 8 bases. CDR3 length equals 13 residues. Germline assignment: CDR1 ENHRY and CDR2 SYGVKD. CDR3 loop: CAISASENQPQHF. In nucleotides, the CDR3 is TGTGCCATCAGTGCGTCAGAGAATCAGCCCCAGCATTTT.

In its sample, this clone was seen a few times. The rearrangement links TRBV7-2 to TRBJ2-7; 14 nucleotides agree with TRBD2. The CDR3 covers 16 residues. Per germline, CDR1 SGHTA and CDR2 FQGNSA. V gave up 3 bases and J gave up 6 bases; unmatched junction bases: 7. CDR3 residues: CASSFGTSGGGREQYF. CDR3 in DNA: TGTGCCAGCAGCTTCGGGACTAGCGGGGGAGGGCGCGAGCAGTACTTC.

In this sample, this clone turned up once. One end of the junction does not line up with germline, which may come from a read error. The V gene is TRBV10-3, the J gene TRBJ2-1; D is possibly TRBD1 or TRBD2 (5 bases each). The CDR3 spans 14 residues. Germline-derived CDR1 and CDR2 are ENHRY and SYGVKD. The CDR3 nucleotides read TGTGCCATCAATGAGGGGCAAACCTACAATGAGCAGTTCTTC. Translating gives CAINEGQTYNEQFF.

The rearrangement uses TRBV6-1 and TRBJ1-5, with TRBD1 identical over 8 bases. Trimming at V came to 6 bases and at J to 6 bases, leaving 4 bases not matched to a gene. There are 13 residues in the CDR3. The germline CDR1 and CDR2 sequences are MNHNS and SASEGT. CDR3 nucleotide sequence: TGTGCCAGCAGATGGACAGGGAGTCAGCCCCAGCATTTT. Its translation: CASRWTGSQPQHF.

The J gene is TRBJ2-5, the V gene TRBV25-1, with 9 bases identical to TRBD2. Germline assignment: CDR1 MGHDK and CDR2 SYGVNS. J was trimmed by 5 bases and V by 2 bases; bases with no gene match: 12. The CDR3 is 17 residues long. CDR3 nucleotide sequence: TGTGCCAGCAGTGAAAGCGGTAGCGGGGGAGCTCGGGAGACCCAGTACTTC. Protein sequence: CASSESGSGGARETQYF.

This sequence joins TRBV29-1 and TRBJ2-1; 9 nucleotides align to TRBD1. Germline assignment: CDR1 SQVTM and CDR2 ANQGSEA. J gave up 6 bases and V 6 bases, and 6 bases lay outside the gene matches. The CDR3 runs 13 residues. CDR3 nucleotide sequence: TGCAGCGTACCGGGACAGGGCTTCAATGAGCAGTTCTTC. This gives the protein CSVPGQGFNEQFF.

The chain links TRBV5-6 to TRBJ2-2; 8 bases fit TRBD2. The germline V gene has CDR1 SGHDT and CDR2 YYEEEE. V dropped 0 bases and J dropped 4; count of bases not matched to a gene: 2. The CDR3 contains 15 residues. The CDR3 reads CASSLGLAGTGELFF. CDR3 DNA: TGTGCCAGCAGCTTGGGTCTAGCGGGCACCGGGGAGCTGTTTTTT.

J is TRBJ1-1 and V is TRBV11-1, with D unclear. The V end was cut by 4 bases, the J end by 6 bases, with 9 bases between. Germline V gives CDR1 SGHAT, CDR2 FQDESV (reference sequence). There are 12 residues in the CDR3. CDR3 nucleotide sequence: TGTGCCAGCAGCTCTTGGTCGGCTGAAGCTTTCTTT. It is translated as CASSSWSAEAFF.

V gene TRBV7-2 combines with J gene TRBJ1-2; weak D call: TRBD1 (6 bases). Germline loops: CDR1 SGHTA, CDR2 FQGNSA. The CDR3 runs to 15 residues. V lost 6 bases and J lost 4, with 18 bases in between. The chain's CDR3 is CASRYSPTGGYGYTF. The CDR3 bases are TGTGCCAGCAGATACTCGCCGACAGGCGGCTATGGCTACACCTTC.

This clone was counted a few times. The CDR3 reads CASSDNGRSRGYTF. DNA of the CDR3: TGTGCCAGCAGCGACAACGGGAGGTCGCGGGGCTACACCTTC. The chain carries TRBV9 and TRBJ1-2; D gene unclear. Deletions cut 3 bases from V and 8 bases from J, with 17 bases between. This CDR3 region has 14 residues. Germline CDR1 is SGDLS and CDR2 is YYNGEE.

The chain is built from TRBV7-9 and TRBJ2-2; weak D call: TRBD1 (6 bases). The CDR3 runs 15 residues. V lost 4 bases, J lost 0 bases, and 9 bases lay in between. The germline CDR1 and CDR2 sequences are SEHNR and FQNEAQ (reference sequence). The CDR3 DNA reads as TGTGCCAGCAGCTCTGGGACATCGAACACCGGGGAGCTGTTTTTT. It is translated as CASSSGTSNTGELFF.

This chain joins TRBV6-5 and TRBJ2-2, with no clear D. Germline V gene data show CDR1 as MNHEY and CDR2 as SVGAGI. This CDR3 is 13 amino acids long. Between the trimmed V and J ends, which lost 4 bases and 6 bases, there was a span of 9 bases. The CDR3 protein is CASSSLYPGELFF. The CDR3 region has the DNA TGTGCCAGCAGTTCCCTGTATCCCGGGGAGCTGTTTTTT.

Note on this clone: Other DNA sequences in the sample encode the same CDR3. J is TRBJ1-6 and V is TRBV4-1; 9 bases match TRBD1. J was trimmed by 0 bases and V by 3 bases; bases with no gene match: 9. CDR3 length equals 19 residues. Per the germline V gene, CDR1 is MGHRA and CDR2 is YSYEKL. CDR3 region: CASSQTPGQGSSYNSPLHF. DNA of the CDR3: TGCGCCAGCAGCCAGACTCCGGGACAGGGAAGCTCCTATAATTCACCCCTCCACTTT.

The chain is built from TRBV29-1 and TRBJ2-1; 16 nucleotides align to TRBD2. This CDR3 has 18 amino acids. V trimming: 3 bases; J trimming: 0 bases; junction bases outside the gene matches: 5. CDR1 and CDR2 from the germline V gene are SQVTM and ANQGSEA. CDR3 residues: CSVEGLAGGWSSYNEQFF. The CDR3 bases are TGCAGCGTTGAGGGACTAGCGGGGGGGTGGAGCTCCTACAATGAGCAGTTCTTC.

This rearrangement joins TRBV5-4 to TRBJ1-2, with 7 bases fitting TRBD1. Per germline, CDR1 SGHNT and CDR2 YYREEE (reference sequence). V dropped 4 bases and J dropped 8; count of bases not matched to a gene: 8. The CDR3 loop spans 13 amino acids. The CDR3 loop is CASSRVTGAGYTF. In nucleotides, the CDR3 is TGTGCCAGCAGCCGGGTAACAGGGGCGGGCTACACCTTC.

This clone was found a few times. The chain recombines TRBV6-5 with TRBJ2-6; perhaps TRBD2 as D (6 bases). Germline V gene lookup returns CDR1 MNHEY and CDR2 SVGAGI. The CDR3 totals 13 residues. The V end was cut by 11 bases, the J end by 4 bases, with 12 bases between. The DNA of the CDR3 is TGTGCCGACGGGGGTGGAGGGGCCAACGTCCTGACTTTC. Amino acids: CADGGGGANVLTF.

This clone came up once. This sequence joins TRBV7-3 and TRBJ2-5; TRBD2 aligns across 7 bases. With V trimmed by 5 bases and J by 5 bases, 5 bases remained unmatched. The CDR3 has 13 residues. Germline lookup yields CDR1 SGHTA and CDR2 FQGTGA. The CDR3 loop reads CASSQWGGETQYF. CDR3 nucleotides: TGTGCCAGCAGCCAATGGGGGGGGGAGACCCAGTACTTC.

A few counts support this clone. The chain carries TRBV30 and TRBJ2-7; 9 bases match TRBD2. The V segment lost 3 bases and the J segment 6 bases; nucleotides outside the gene matches: 12. CDR1 is GTSNPN and CDR2 is SVGIG in the germline V gene (reference sequence). This CDR3 has 15 amino acids. CDR3 in DNA: TGTGCCTGGAGGGCACTTGCGGGGGGGGCCAGCGAGCAGTACTTC. The encoded protein is CAWRALAGGASEQYF.

The genes are TRBV2 and TRBJ2-7, with a weak D call TRBD1 (6 bases). Germline V gene lookup returns CDR1 SNHLY and CDR2 FYNNEI. Trimming stripped 1 base from V and 3 bases from J, with 13 bases between. The CDR3 spans 15 residues. CDR3 protein: CASSEGVGALYEQYF. DNA for the CDR3: TGTGCCAGCAGTGAAGGAGTGGGGGCCCTCTACGAGCAGTACTTC.

The chain links TRBV2 to TRBJ2-5; TRBD1 matches at 12 bases. The CDR3 extends over 15 amino acids. V was clipped by 5 bases and J by 5 bases; unmatched bases: 6. The V gene's germline CDR1 is SNHLY and CDR2 FYNNEI. CDR3: CASSRGTGGGETQYF. CDR3 sequence (DNA): TGTGCCAGCAGTCGAGGGACAGGGGGCGGGGAGACCCAGTACTTC.

This clone is categorized as large. The rearrangement uses TRBV19 and TRBJ2-6, with D unresolved. There are 14 residues in the CDR3. Trimming removed 7 bases from V and 2 bases from J, with 9 bases in between. CDR1 is LNHDA and CDR2 is SQIVND in the germline V gene (reference sequence). The CDR3 region is CASIPQAGANVLTF. The CDR3 DNA reads TGTGCCAGTATACCCCAGGCTGGGGCCAACGTCCTGACTTTC.